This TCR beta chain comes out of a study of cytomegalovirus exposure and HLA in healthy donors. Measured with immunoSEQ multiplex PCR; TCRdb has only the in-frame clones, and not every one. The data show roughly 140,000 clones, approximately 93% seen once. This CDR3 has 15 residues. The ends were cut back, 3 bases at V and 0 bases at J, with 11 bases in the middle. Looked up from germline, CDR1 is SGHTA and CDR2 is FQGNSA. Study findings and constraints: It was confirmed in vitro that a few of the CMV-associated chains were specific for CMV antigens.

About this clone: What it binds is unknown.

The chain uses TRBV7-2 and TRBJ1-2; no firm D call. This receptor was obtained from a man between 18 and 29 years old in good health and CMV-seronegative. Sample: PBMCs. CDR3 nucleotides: TGTGCCAGCAGCTTGTCTATGCGGACTAACTATGGCTACACCTTC. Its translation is CASSLSMRTNYGYTF.